The next 29 T cell receptor beta chains were all read from a single sample in a study of graft-versus-host responses after intestinal transplantation. These TCRs are of unknown antigen specificity. Repertoires were generated with immunoSEQ multiplex PCR, while TCRdb's copy carries only in-frame clones and drops some. Seen here are around 84,000 clones, roughly four fifths observed once, and the top ten hold approximately 17%. The source was unstimulated CD8+ T cells sorted from spleen or lymph node cells, collected before intestinal transplant. These receptors were collected from a human donor who received an intestinal transplant.

In DNA form, the CDR3 reads TGCAGCGTTTTCAGCGGGGTGCTAGCCAAAAACATTCAGTACTTC. Its translation is CSVFSGVLAKNIQYF. The chain employs TRBV29-1 and TRBJ2-4; 7 bases map to TRBD2. CDR1 is SQVTM, CDR2 ANQGSEA, per germline. V dropped 5 bases and J dropped 0; count of bases not matched to a gene: 7. CDR3 length equals 15 residues. Combining the CDR3 with reference TRBV29-1 and TRBJ2-4 gives the whole variable domain SAVISQKPSRDICQRGTSLTIQCQVDSQVTMMFWYRQQPGQSLTLIATANQGSEATYESGFVIDKFPISRPNLTFSTLTVSNMSPEDSSIYLCSVFSGVLAKNIQYFGAGTRLSVL.

The V gene is TRBV21-1, the J gene TRBJ2-1; the table's D call, TRBD1, was not checked against the DNA. TRBV21-1 is given as a pseudogene. This CDR3 region has 12 residues. This chain's CDR3 is CASTTGEDEQFF. The CDR3, as DNA: TGTGCCAGCACCACAGGGGAAGATGAGCAGTTCTTC.

To note about this clone: This may be a read error: a much more frequent sequence differs by one nucleotide. The chain combines TRBV5-4 with TRBJ2-1, with D possibly TRBD2 on 6 matching bases. CDR1 is SGHNT and CDR2 is YYREEE in the germline V gene (reference sequence). With 0 bases removed from V and 2 bases from J, the gap between germline ends came to 12 bases. The CDR3 runs to 16 residues. The CDR3 nucleotides are TGTGCCAGCAGCTTGGGAGCGGGTGCTCCCTACAATGAGCAGTTCTTC. Amino acids: CASSLGAGAPYNEQFF.

V is TRBV6-6 and J is TRBJ2-7; possible D gene TRBD2, 6 bases. V was shortened by 2 bases and J by 7 bases, with 9 bases between the two germline ends. Germline values: CDR1 MNHNY, CDR2 SVGAGI (reference sequence). The CDR3 contains 12 residues. CDR3 in DNA: TGTGCCAGCAGTTACGATGGAGGGGAGCAGTACTTC. Translation: CASSYDGGEQYF.

J is TRBJ2-7 and V is TRBV11-3, with 13 bases identical to TRBD2. The V gene's germline CDR1 is SGHNT and CDR2 YENEEA. The CDR3 length is 17 residues. V gave up 0 bases and J gave up 0 bases; unmatched junction bases: 2. CDR3 in DNA: TGTGCCAGCAGCTTAGAGGGACTAGCGGGGCTCTCCTACGAGCAGTACTTC. It encodes CASSLEGLAGLSYEQYF. Full variable domain (rest looked up from reference TRBV11-3 and TRBJ2-7): EAGVVQSPRYKIIEKKQPVAFWCNPISGHNTLYWYLQNLGQGPELLIRYENEEAVDDSQLPKDRFSAERLKGVDSTLKIQPAELGDSAVYLCASSLEGLAGLSYEQYFGPGTRLTVT.

The count of this clone is one. This same CDR3 is encoded by further DNA sequences in the sample. The J gene is TRBJ2-7, the V gene TRBV27; unclear D gene. The CDR3 is 13 amino acids. Germline CDR1 is MNHEY and CDR2 is SMNVEV (reference sequence). V shed 2 bases and J shed 1 base, with 6 bases lying between them. Here the CDR3 DNA reads TGTGCCAGCAGTTTAGGTGGGTCCTACGAGCAGTACTTC. Its protein product is CASSLGGSYEQYF.

In regard to this clone: The same CDR3 can be traced to other DNA sequences in this sample. The chain uses TRBV6-5 and TRBJ2-7; D assignment may be TRBD1 or TRBD2 (5 bases each). Trimming left V 3 bases short and J 4 bases short, with 10 bases between. Germline CDR1 MNHEY, CDR2 SVGAGI. The CDR3 runs 13 residues. This CDR3 reads CASSYGTSYEQYF. The DNA of the CDR3 is TGTGCCAGCAGTTATGGGACGTCGTACGAGCAGTACTTC.

This sequence joins TRBV18 and TRBJ2-7; TRBD2 is a possible D gene (6 bases). This CDR3 comprises 15 residues. Germline V gene lookup returns CDR1 KGHSH and CDR2 LQKENI. The V gene lost 3 bases and the J gene lost 4 bases, with 16 bases spanning the gap. CDR3 nucleotide sequence: TGTGCCAGCTCACCCAAGCGGGCCTCATCATACGAGCAGTACTTC. The encoded protein is CASSPKRASSYEQYF.

V gene TRBV28 combines with J gene TRBJ2-7; TRBD1 matches at 7 bases. This CDR3 comprises 15 residues. The J segment lost 2 bases and the V segment lost 3 bases, leaving 7 bases of the junction unmatched. CDR1 and CDR2 from the germline V gene are MDHEN and SYDVKM. The CDR3 is CASSFGRQGPYEQYF. DNA for the CDR3: TGTGCCAGCAGTTTTGGGAGACAGGGACCCTACGAGCAGTACTTC.

The V gene is TRBV6-5, the J gene TRBJ1-4; 7 nucleotides align to TRBD1. CDR1 is MNHEY and CDR2 is SVGAGI in the germline V gene. The V segment lost 7 bases and the J segment 4 bases; nucleotides outside the gene matches: 6. The CDR3 totals 14 residues. The CDR3 DNA sequence: TGTGCCAGCACCGCGGGACAGTTTAATGAAAAACTGTTTTTT. Translation gives CASTAGQFNEKLFF.

The chain links TRBV5-4 to TRBJ2-3, with no clear D. This CDR3 region has 13 residues. Germline V gene lookup returns CDR1 SGHNT and CDR2 YYREEE (reference sequence). V dropped 0 bases and J dropped 2 bases, with 4 bases sitting between them. CDR3 DNA: TGTGCCAGCAGCTTGGCGGTCACAGATACGCAGTATTTT. Its translation is CASSLAVTDTQYF.

The J gene is TRBJ1-2, the V gene TRBV15, with unresolved D. Germline V gene lookup returns CDR1 LNHNV and CDR2 YYDKDF (reference sequence). V lost 3 bases and J 5 bases, leaving 13 bases between the germline ends. This CDR3 is built from 14 residues. CDR3 region: CATSSSRTLYGYTF. Here the CDR3 DNA reads TGTGCCACCAGCAGTTCCAGAACTTTGTATGGCTACACCTTC.

The chain combines TRBV5-4 with TRBJ2-1; 7 bases map to TRBD2. Per germline, CDR1 SGHNT and CDR2 YYREEE (reference sequence). The CDR3 runs to 13 residues. With V trimmed by 3 bases and J by 6 bases, 3 bases remained unmatched. CDR3 loop: CASSSGLFNEQFF. The CDR3 region has the DNA TGTGCCAGCAGCTCGGGACTATTCAATGAGCAGTTCTTC.

This clone showed up just once. The CDR3 here is CSVEVSGGLDNEQFF. CDR3 nucleotides: TGCAGCGTTGAAGTTAGCGGGGGACTTGACAATGAGCAGTTCTTC. The chain couples TRBV29-1 to TRBJ2-1; 9 positions agree with TRBD2. V shed 1 base and J 5 bases; nucleotides not matched to a gene: 6. Germline lookup yields CDR1 SQVTM and CDR2 ANQGSEA. The length of the CDR3 is 15 residues.

This clone has more than one count but fewer than ten. J is TRBJ1-5 and V is TRBV10-3; D not certain. This CDR3 region has 14 residues. Trimming took 6 bases from V and 4 from J, leaving 13 bases between them. In germline, CDR1 is ENHRY, CDR2 SYGVKD. CDR3 coding DNA: TGTGCCATCAGGTCCGGGGAGGGAAATCAGCCCCAGCATTTT. Protein: CAIRSGEGNQPQHF.

The rearrangement uses TRBV19 and TRBJ2-3; D gene uncertain. V gave up 4 bases and J gave up 2 bases, with 7 bases separating them. Germline lookup yields CDR1 LNHDA and CDR2 SQIVND (reference sequence). The CDR3 length is 13 residues. Written as DNA, the CDR3 is TGTGCCAGTAGTAGTGACACCACAGATACGCAGTATTTT. It yields the protein CASSSDTTDTQYF. The full variable domain, rest sourced from reference TRBV19 and TRBJ2-3, is DGGITQSPKYLFRKEGQNVTLSCEQNLNHDAMYWYRQDPGQGLRLIYYSQIVNDFQKGDIAEGYSVSREKKESFPLTVTSAQKNPTAFYLCASSSDTTDTQYFGPGTRLTVL.

The V gene is TRBV5-1, the J gene TRBJ2-3, with a weak D call TRBD2 (7 bases). The CDR3 covers 15 residues. The ends were cut back, 0 bases at V and 5 bases at J, with 13 bases in the middle. CDR1 and CDR2 from the germline V gene are SGHRS and YFSETQ. The CDR3 spells CASSLERGGIDTQYF. For the CDR3, the DNA is TGCGCCAGCAGCTTGGAAAGGGGGGGTATAGATACGCAGTATTTT.

The rearrangement links TRBV25-1 to TRBJ1-1, with TRBD1 as a possible D gene (5 bases). The CDR3 extends over 14 amino acids. CDR1 is MGHDK and CDR2 is SYGVNS in the germline V gene. The ends were cut back, 4 bases at V and 6 bases at J, with 15 bases in the middle. The CDR3: CASSASDTGAEAFF. Here the CDR3 DNA reads TGTGCCAGCAGTGCGTCGGACACGGGCGCTGAAGCTTTCTTT.

The genes are TRBV7-8 and TRBJ2-2, with 7 bases that match TRBD1. Germline loops: CDR1 SGHVS, CDR2 FQNEAQ. The CDR3 sequence is 14 residues long. V lost 5 bases and J lost 5; bases outside the gene matches: 5. CDR3 sequence reads: CASSEGAVTGELFF. The CDR3 region has the DNA TGTGCCAGCAGCGAGGGGGCGGTGACCGGGGAGCTGTTTTTT.

This rearrangement joins TRBV10-2 to TRBJ2-7, with TRBD2 matching 12 bases. J lost 4 bases, V lost 5 bases, and 6 bases had no gene match. The CDR3 is made up of 15 amino acids. In germline, CDR1 is WSHSY, CDR2 SAAADI. This chain's CDR3 is CASSPSSGGVYEQYF. CDR3 bases: TGCGCCAGCAGTCCCTCTAGCGGGGGGGTTTACGAGCAGTACTTC.

This rearrangement joins TRBV27 to TRBJ2-3, with 7 nucleotides matching TRBD1. The V and J ends lost 5 bases and 2 bases, in that order; junction bases with no gene match: 13. This CDR3 spans 17 amino acids. The germline V gene encodes CDR1 MNHEY and CDR2 SMNVEV (reference sequence). CDR3 sequence reads: CASSPPPRQGPTDTQYF. The CDR3, as DNA: TGTGCCAGCAGTCCCCCGCCGCGACAGGGTCCCACAGATACGCAGTATTTT.

On this clone itself: Other DNA sequences within the sample encode an identical CDR3. CDR3 in amino acids: CASSLSGNEQFF. The CDR3 nucleotides read TGTGCCAGCAGTTTATCGGGGAATGAGCAGTTCTTC. The V gene is TRBV27, the J gene TRBJ2-1; D unresolved. Germline V gives CDR1 MNHEY, CDR2 SMNVEV (reference sequence). Trimming cost V 0 bases and J 7 bases, with 4 bases left between them. This CDR3 is built from 12 residues.

This chain connects TRBV6-5 to TRBJ1-4; D is perhaps TRBD1 (5 bases). Germline V gene data show CDR1 as MNHEY and CDR2 as SVGAGI. The CDR3 is 15 residues long. V gave up 8 bases and J gave up 0 bases, with 13 bases separating them. The CDR3 loop reads CASAKRGTTNEKLFF. The CDR3 DNA sequence: TGTGCCAGCGCAAAAAGGGGTACAACTAATGAAAAACTGTTTTTT.

J is TRBJ2-5 and V is TRBV10-3; perhaps TRBD1 as D (6 bases). The germline V gene has CDR1 ENHRY and CDR2 SYGVKD. V lost 7 bases and J 0 bases, leaving 12 bases between the germline ends. The CDR3 is 14 residues long. The CDR3 loop reads CAITPTGNQETQYF. The CDR3 DNA follows: TGTGCCATCACCCCGACAGGCAACCAAGAGACCCAGTACTTC.

The chain joins TRBV30 to TRBJ2-3; no firm D call. The CDR3 is 14 amino acids. V gave up 0 bases and J gave up 6 bases, with 13 bases separating them. The germline CDR1 and CDR2 sequences are GTSNPN and SVGIG (reference sequence). CDR3 amino acids: CAWSVTRVTDTQYF. The CDR3 nucleotides are TGTGCCTGGAGTGTAACCAGAGTGACGGATACGCAGTATTTT.

V gene TRBV2 combines with J gene TRBJ2-2, with 7 bases matching TRBD1. The CDR3 length is 16 residues. Trimming cost V 1 base and J 4 bases; bases outside gene matches: 6. Germline CDR1 is SNHLY and CDR2 is FYNNEI. CDR3 bases: TGTGCCAGCAGTGAAGGAGGGGGACAGCCCACCGGGGAGCTGTTTTTT. Amino acids: CASSEGGGQPTGELFF. Full variable domain (remainder filled in from reference TRBV2 and TRBJ2-2): EPEVTQTPSHQVTQMGQEVILRCVPISNHLYFYWYRQILGQKVEFLVSFYNNEISEKSEIFDDQFSVERPDGSNFTLKIRSTKLEDSAMYFCASSEGGGQPTGELFFGEGSRLTVL.

The rearrangement joins TRBV5-1 to TRBJ1-3; possibly TRBD1 for D (5 bases). This CDR3 contains 16 residues. Per germline, CDR1 SGHRS and CDR2 YFSETQ. Trimming cost V 0 bases and J 0 bases, with 10 bases left between them. CDR3 region: CASSLDGGFSGNTIYF. Here the CDR3 DNA reads TGCGCCAGCAGCTTGGATGGGGGATTCTCTGGAAACACCATATATTTT.

With regard to this clone: Other DNA sequences in the same sample also yield this CDR3. This rearrangement joins TRBV28 to TRBJ2-6; 10 bases match TRBD1. CDR1 and CDR2 from the germline V gene are MDHEN and SYDVKM. CDR3 size: 19 residues. The V gene end was trimmed by 3 bases and the J gene end by 0 bases; junction bases not matched to a gene: 8. In nucleotides, the CDR3 is TGTGCCAGCAGTTTTGATAGGACAGGGGGGCCCTCTGGGGCCAACGTCCTGACTTTC. Translation gives CASSFDRTGGPSGANVLTF.

In this sample, this clone turned up once. V is TRBV5-1 and J is TRBJ2-7; a possible D gene is TRBD2 (6 bases). The CDR3 loop spans 15 amino acids. Germline lookup yields CDR1 SGHRS and CDR2 YFSETQ. With 2 bases removed from V and 2 bases from J, the gap between germline ends came to 14 bases. The DNA for the CDR3 is TGCGCCAGCAGCTTTGGGTGGGAGGCCCCCTACGAGCAGTACTTC. Translated: CASSFGWEAPYEQYF.